This T cell receptor (beta chain) emerged from a study of blood T cell repertoires in COVID-19. Recovered participants had two consecutive negative NP/OP PCR tests, healthcare professional clearance, or symptom resolution. The CDR3 loop spans 14 amino acids. V lost 0 bases to trimming and J lost 8 bases, with 13 bases between them. Per germline, CDR1 MNHEY and CDR2 SMNVEV (reference sequence). Assay: immunoSEQ multiplex PCR; the TCRdb copy retains only in-frame clones and omits some. The data show 180,000 or so clones, with roughly 84% seen just once and 10% to 15% held by the top ten. Sequenced material: PBMCs or T cells enriched from blood (not recorded which). The clonotype was recovered from a woman aged 60-75 years who had recovered from COVID-19. The rearrangement joins TRBV27 to TRBJ1-2; D not resolved. CDR3 DNA sequence: TGTGCCAGCAGTTTATCGTATCAGGTTCAAGGCTACACCTTC. Its translation: CASSLSYQVQGYTF.